This TCR beta chain emerged from a study of cytomegalovirus exposure and HLA in healthy donors. Study findings and constraints: Researchers counted some 150 TCR beta chains as cytomegalovirus-associated. The number of N-insertions in an Asian-associated ancestry cluster was reportedly below the roughly 700-donor mean in a later analysis.

The study ran its PCR with 60 Vbeta and 13 Jbeta primers. Profiling relied on immunoSEQ multiplex PCR, and the TCRdb table lists in-frame clones only, not all of them. Among roughly 140,000 clones listed, 75% to 80% were seen once. This CDR3 comprises 19 residues. Germline V gene sequence: CDR1 LGHNA, CDR2 YNFKEQ. With 4 bases removed from V and 0 bases from J, the gap between germline ends came to 23 bases. About this clone itself: Antigen unknown.

The chain joins TRBV4-2 to TRBJ2-3; no clear D. Sequencing input: PBMCs. This clonotype was sampled from a woman between 50 and 59 years old in good health and CMV-seronegative. The CDR3 reads CASSPTPQSRHSSTDTQYF. The CDR3, as DNA: TGTGCCAGCAGCCCAACTCCTCAGTCGAGGCATTCTAGCACAGATACGCAGTATTTT.